This T cell receptor (beta chain) was captured by sequencing in a study of chemoradiotherapy in HPV16-positive cancers. Regarding the study as a whole: During treatment, candidate HPV-specific clones and E7-related motifs expanded in tumor. Better recurrence-free survival went with HPV-responsive T-cell expansion in HPV16-positive patients.

Trimming took 1 base from V and 9 from J, leaving 4 bases between them. The CDR3 length is 11 residues. Germline CDR1 LGHNT, CDR2 FRNRAP. On this clone itself: Antigen specificity is unknown.

Repertoires were sampled repeatedly during chemoradiotherapy. Profiled with immunoSEQ multiplex PCR; TCRdb holds only in-frame clones, not every one. The profile shows about 39,000 clones, roughly three quarters of them singletons. Sequencing used blood, obtained from a patient who underwent chemoradiotherapy. V and J are TRBV12-5 and TRBJ2-1, with unresolved D. This clonotype originated in a human donor with HPV-associated anogenital cancer. Here the CDR3 DNA reads TGTGCTAGTGGTTTGGGTGGTGAGCAGTTCTTC. Translating gives CASGLGGEQFF.